This T cell receptor beta chain was recovered during a study of cytomegalovirus exposure and HLA in healthy donors. Overall study: The approximately 120 validation repertoires and the roughly 670 first-cohort repertoires shared a platform, a later analysis reported.

The data were produced by immunoSEQ multiplex PCR, yet TCRdb's version contains in-frame clones alone and is incomplete. This sample yields some 140,000 clones, of which just under 85% are seen a single time; less than 35% belongs to the top ten. The CDR3 has 15 residues. Germline V lookup: CDR1 SGHRS, CDR2 YFSETQ. V was cut by 2 bases and J by 1 base, with 10 bases left in between. The chain carries TRBV5-1 and TRBJ1-3, with D unresolved. The receptor was isolated from a man younger than 45 in good health and CMV-seropositive. The sample taken for sequencing was PBMCs. The CDR3 DNA reads as TGCGCCAGCAGCTTCGCGGGAATTTCTGGAAACACCATATATTTT. Encoded protein: CASSFAGISGNTIYF.